This T cell receptor beta chain appears in the sequencing data of a study of Ad26.COV2.S vaccination and SARS-CoV-2 variants. The CDR3 has 17 amino acids. Trimming at V came to 0 bases and at J to 2 bases, leaving 8 bases not matched to a gene. The V gene's germline CDR1 is MGHRA and CDR2 YSYEKL. Only in-frame clones appear in the TCRdb table, and some are missing; sequencing was by immunoSEQ multiplex PCR. In the table there are roughly 320,000 clones, 70% to 90% of which are singletons. This sample's treatment: some 19 received Ad26.COV2.S at low or high dose, single or two shots; about 5 received placebo; per-sample allocation not given. Sampling took place 63 days after the first vaccine or placebo injection. Of note for this clone: What it binds is not known.

The study, taken as a whole, reports: Measurement of non-spike TCR breadth gave similar results in vaccine and placebo recipients.

V gene TRBV4-1 combines with J gene TRBJ2-5, with 8 bases identical to TRBD2. Sequences were derived from peripheral blood, sampled in a trial of Ad26.COV2.S vaccine versus placebo. The receptor comes from a person aged 18 to 59 who received the Ad26.COV2.S COVID-19 vaccine or a placebo. CDR3 loop: CASSQDSMAGGQETQYF. As DNA, the CDR3 is TGCGCCAGCAGCCAAGATTCCATGGCGGGGGGACAAGAGACCCAGTACTTC.